This TCR beta chain stems from a study of T cell responses to AZD1222 COVID-19 vaccine. Study at large: Pooling covered second doses at about 4 or about 12 weeks.

Only in-frame clones appear in the TCRdb table, and some are missing; sequencing was by immunoSEQ multiplex PCR. This sample has 90,000 to 120,000 clones, with around 90% found just once. This CDR3 has 15 amino acids. The V gene's germline CDR1 is MNHEY and CDR2 SVGAGI. The V end lost 2 bases, the J end lost 5 bases, and 15 bases lay between the germline ends. The chain joins TRBV6-5 to TRBJ1-1, with D tentatively TRBD1 (5 bases). Source: peripheral blood, taken on day 0 of AZD1222 vaccination. The TCR was taken from an adult in good health. CDR3 in DNA: TGTGCCAGCAGTTACGGGAGGGGAGGAAGGACTGAAGCTTTCTTT. Residues: CASSYGRGGRTEAFF.